This T cell receptor (beta chain) was observed in a study of blood T cells in healthy people across ages. Sample-barcoded 5' priming and a J-beta primer mix drove a second PCR of roughly 7 to 11 cycles. MiXCR was run by TCRdb on the 5' RACE reads, yielding one entry per CDR3 protein. The profile shows 800,000 to 950,000 distinct CDR3 sequences, roughly 50% of them singletons. Study conclusions and caveats: Greater diversity and more naive CD4+ cells were seen in long-lived donors than in aged donors.

This clonotype was seen repeatedly, ten times or more. The target antigen is unknown. The CDR3 is made up of 12 amino acids. Germline V CDR1 and CDR2: MNHEY, SVGEGT. Trimming took off 3 bases at V and 3 bases at J, with 4 bases between the two ends. Sequenced input: blood. This rearrangement joins TRBV6-2 or TRBV6-3 to TRBJ2-3; D uncertain. This clonotype originated in a man aged 30 to 39 in good health. CDR3: CASSYMTDTQYF. CDR3 DNA sequence: TGTGCCAGCAGTTATATGACAGATACGCAGTATTTT.